This is a list of T cell receptor beta chains from one sample in a study of regulatory T cells in long-lasting Graves disease. TCRdb fed the multiplex PCR reads into MiXCR, producing one record per CDR3 protein. The sample yields over 450,000 distinct CDR3 sequences, around 12% seen once. These same data were also listed under a study on T cells in Graves' hyperthyroidism and ophthalmopathy.

The sample was peripheral blood mononuclear cells (PBMCs), taken at new diagnosis, from a patient treated with antithyroid drugs. These receptors came from a woman younger than 45 with Graves disease. CDR3s include the opening cysteine and the closing phenylalanine or tryptophan.

>TRBJ2-7|TRBV11-2
CASSARDLPLYEQYF
>TRBJ2-5|TRBV24-1
CATRTSGSETQYF
>TRBJ1-2|TRBV7-2
CASSSRDSPYGYTF
>TRBJ1-1|TRBV20-1
CSARAPGQAQAFF
>TRBJ1-4|TRBV28
CASSLRGTGTNEKLFF
>TRBJ2-3|TRBV7-9
CASSLDGAYTTDTQYF
>TRBJ1-2|TRBV5-1
CASSLDPQGRIYGYTF
>TRBJ2-3|TRBV11-1
CASLASADTQYF
>TRBJ2-3|TRBV5-1
CASSLRFPGLASPDTQYF
>TRBJ1-5|TRBV2
CASSEIRHGQPQHF
>TRBJ1-4|TRBV4-1
CASSPYPGEWAYGKLFF
>TRBJ2-5|TRBV11-3
CASSLYGDRPSAQYF
>TRBJ1-1|TRBV7-2
CASSLTNRMNTEAFF
>TRBJ2-3|TRBV29-1
CSVESTDTQYF
>TRBJ2-3|TRBV20-1
CSAAPSSPTDTQYF
>TRBJ1-1|TRBV2
CASKDWPEAFF
>TRBJ2-1|TRBV20-1
CSASGANEQFF
>TRBJ1-5|TRBV27
CASSPRGGLWNQPQHF
>TRBJ2-1|TRBV2
CASSQPTVKSSYNEQFF
>TRBJ2-7|TRBV27
CASSPPGGGLLYEQYF
>TRBJ2-2|TRBV27
CASRGTTGELFF
>TRBJ2-3|TRBV7-9
CASSPQLAGDTQYF
>TRBJ1-1|TRBV7-2
CASSSPSVNTEAFF
>TRBJ1-6|TRBV30
CAWSLRTASSYNSPLHF
>TRBJ2-7|TRBV6-2/TRBV6-3
CASIGTAGSYEQYF
>TRBJ1-2|TRBV18
CASSGTGVDGYTF
>TRBJ2-7|TRBV2
CASSDNPGYDEQYF
>TRBJ2-7|TRBV7-8
CASSSGGRDIEQYF
>TRBJ2-7|TRBV20-1
CSAGGGTGAYEQYF
>TRBJ2-7|TRBV29-1
CSVSYYTGREQYF
>TRBJ1-4|TRBV3-1
CASSQVVSPRGTWDEKLFF
>TRBJ2-7|TRBV29-1
CSVDSTKGGGEQYF
>TRBJ2-7|TRBV7-2
CASSSVRGRSAEQYF
>TRBJ2-5|TRBV19
CASSKVRTGRETQYF
>TRBJ2-1|TRBV7-8
CASSPGAYNNEQFF
>TRBJ1-2|TRBV6-2/TRBV6-3
CASTQTVRSDGYTF
>TRBJ2-7|TRBV18
CASSPPSSDPYEQYF
>TRBJ2-3|TRBV2
CASAYTDTQYF
>TRBJ2-5|TRBV7-3
CASSFREPQETQYF
>TRBJ2-7|TRBV5-1
CASSLAVPYEQYF
>TRBJ2-5|TRBV28
CASSLLAGEDQETQYF
>TRBJ2-1|TRBV10-1
CASSEGARDEQFF
>TRBJ1-1|TRBV12-3/TRBV12-4
CASRQGQGAVEAFF
>TRBJ1-6|TRBV28
CASSFGGTGGKISPLHF
>TRBJ1-2|TRBV15
CATSRGLREGYTF
>TRBJ2-1|TRBV20-1
CSARLSGGSYNEQFF
>TRBJ2-7|TRBV7-2
CASSLGTSGRTSSYEQYF
>TRBJ2-2|TRBV19
CASIKGMGTGELFF
>TRBJ2-2|TRBV19
CASSIPDKAFNTGELFF